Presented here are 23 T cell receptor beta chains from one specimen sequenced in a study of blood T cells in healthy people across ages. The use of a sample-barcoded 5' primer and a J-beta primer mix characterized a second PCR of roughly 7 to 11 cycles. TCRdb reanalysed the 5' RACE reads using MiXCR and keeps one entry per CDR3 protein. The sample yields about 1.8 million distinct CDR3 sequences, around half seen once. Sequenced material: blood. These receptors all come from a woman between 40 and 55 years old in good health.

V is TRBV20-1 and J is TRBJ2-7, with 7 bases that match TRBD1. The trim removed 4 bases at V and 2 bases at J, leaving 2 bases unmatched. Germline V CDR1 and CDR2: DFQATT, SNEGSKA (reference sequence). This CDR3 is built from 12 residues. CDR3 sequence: CSATQGAYEQYF. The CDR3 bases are TGCAGTGCTACTCAGGGGGCCTACGAGCAGTACTTC.

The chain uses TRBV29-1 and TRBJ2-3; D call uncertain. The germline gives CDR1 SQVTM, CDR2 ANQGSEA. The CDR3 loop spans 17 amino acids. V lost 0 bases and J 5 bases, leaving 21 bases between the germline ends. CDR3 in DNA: TGCAGCGTTGAAGACCCCCGAGGTAAGGGTCCGAGAGATACGCAGTATTTT. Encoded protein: CSVEDPRGKGPRDTQYF.

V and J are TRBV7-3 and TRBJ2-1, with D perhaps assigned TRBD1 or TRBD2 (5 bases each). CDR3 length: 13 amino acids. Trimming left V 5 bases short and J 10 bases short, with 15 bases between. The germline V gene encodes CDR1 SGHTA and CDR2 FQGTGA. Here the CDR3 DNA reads TGTGCCAGCAGCCAGGGACGGGATCAAGAGCAGTTCTTC. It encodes CASSQGRDQEQFF.

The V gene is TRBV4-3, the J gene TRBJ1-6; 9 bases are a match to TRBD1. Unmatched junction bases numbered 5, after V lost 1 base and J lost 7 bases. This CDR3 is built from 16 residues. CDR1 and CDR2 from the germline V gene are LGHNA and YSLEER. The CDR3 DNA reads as TGCGCCAGCAGCCAAGGACAGGGGGGGGAGAATTCACCCCTCCACTTT. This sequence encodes CASSQGQGGENSPLHF.

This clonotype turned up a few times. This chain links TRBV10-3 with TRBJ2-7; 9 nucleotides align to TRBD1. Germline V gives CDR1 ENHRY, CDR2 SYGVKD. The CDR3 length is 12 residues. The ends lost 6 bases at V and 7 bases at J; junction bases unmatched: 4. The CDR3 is CAIRGQGREQYF. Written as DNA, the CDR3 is TGTGCCATCAGGGGACAGGGTCGGGAGCAGTACTTC.

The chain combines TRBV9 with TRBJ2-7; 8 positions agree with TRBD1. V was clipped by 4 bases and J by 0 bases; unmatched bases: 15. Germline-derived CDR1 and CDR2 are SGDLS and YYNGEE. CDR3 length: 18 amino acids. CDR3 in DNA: TGTGCCAGCAGCCCACGTGACGGACAGGGCCTGAGCTCCTACGAGCAGTACTTC. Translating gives CASSPRDGQGLSSYEQYF. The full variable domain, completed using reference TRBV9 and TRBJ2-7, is DSGVTQTPKHLITATGQRVTLRCSPRSGDLSVYWYQQSLDQGLQFLIQYYNGEERAKGNILERFSAQQFPDLHSELNLSSLELGDSALYFCASSPRDGQGLSSYEQYFGPGTRLTVT.

The CDR3 coding sequence is TGTGCCAGCAGCCAAGGACTGGTCCAAGAGACCCAGTACTTC. It codes for CASSQGLVQETQYF. The chain combines TRBV4-2 with TRBJ2-5; D remains ambiguous. Germline assignment: CDR1 LGHNA and CDR2 YNFKEQ. CDR3 length: 14 residues. V lost 1 base and J lost 1, with 7 bases in between.

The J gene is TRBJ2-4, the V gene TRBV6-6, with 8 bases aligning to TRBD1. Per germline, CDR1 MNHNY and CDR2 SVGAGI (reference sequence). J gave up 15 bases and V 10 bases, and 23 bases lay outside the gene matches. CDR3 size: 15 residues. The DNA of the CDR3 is TGTGCCACCTGCCCGAACGGACAGGGATCCTACGAGCCGTACTTC. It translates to CATCPNGQGSYEPYF.

CDR3 in amino acids: CASSPGATQPQHF. The CDR3 nucleotides are TGTGCCAGCAGCCCAGGGGCGACACAGCCCCAGCATTTT. The chain couples TRBV11-2 to TRBJ1-5; maybe TRBD1 (6 bases). Per the germline V gene, CDR1 is SGHAT and CDR2 is FQNNGV. Trimming pared 5 bases from V and 7 bases from J, leaving 12 bases between. CDR3 length: 13 residues.

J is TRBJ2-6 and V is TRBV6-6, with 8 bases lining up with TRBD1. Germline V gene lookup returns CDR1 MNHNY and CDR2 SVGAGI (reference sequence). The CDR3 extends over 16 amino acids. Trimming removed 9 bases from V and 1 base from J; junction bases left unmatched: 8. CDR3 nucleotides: TGTGCCAGTTGGACAGGGCGCTTATCTGGGGCCAACGTCCTGACTTTC. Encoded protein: CASWTGRLSGANVLTF.

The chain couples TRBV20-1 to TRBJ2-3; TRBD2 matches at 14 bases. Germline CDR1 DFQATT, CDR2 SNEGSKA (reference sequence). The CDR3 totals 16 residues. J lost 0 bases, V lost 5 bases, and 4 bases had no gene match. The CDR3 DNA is TGCAGTGCTCTGGGACTAGCGGGGGCGAGCACAGATACGCAGTATTTT. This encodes CSALGLAGASTDTQYF.

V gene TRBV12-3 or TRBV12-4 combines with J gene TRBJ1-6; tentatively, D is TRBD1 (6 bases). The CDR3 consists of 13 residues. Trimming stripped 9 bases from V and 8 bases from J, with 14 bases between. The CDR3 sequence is CASKQGTDSPLHF. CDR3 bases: TGTGCCAGTAAACAGGGTACTGATTCACCCCTCCACTTT.

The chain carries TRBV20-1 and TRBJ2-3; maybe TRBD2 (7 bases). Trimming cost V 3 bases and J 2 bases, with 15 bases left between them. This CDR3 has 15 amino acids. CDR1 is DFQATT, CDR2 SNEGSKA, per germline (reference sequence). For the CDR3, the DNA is TGCAGTGCTAGTAGCTCCGGGGGGCCCACAGATACGCAGTATTTT. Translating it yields CSASSSGGPTDTQYF.

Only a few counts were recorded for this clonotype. This CDR3 is CASSQDRLAGGYNEQFF. CDR3 nucleotides: TGTGCCAGCAGCCAAGATCGACTAGCGGGGGGATACAATGAGCAGTTCTTC. The chain uses TRBV3-1 and TRBJ2-1, with 13 bases fitting TRBD2. V was clipped by 0 bases and J by 4 bases; unmatched bases: 3. The CDR3 extends over 17 amino acids. Germline V gene sequence: CDR1 LGHDT, CDR2 YNNKEL (reference sequence).

The CDR3, as DNA: TGTGCCAGCAGGCCCCCGACGGGACAGGGAGAAGCTTTCTTT. As protein: CASRPPTGQGEAFF. V is TRBV6-1 and J is TRBJ1-1; 9 bases map to TRBD1. The CDR3 runs to 14 residues. Trimming removed 6 bases from V and 8 bases from J; junction bases left unmatched: 10. Germline CDR1 reads MNHNS; CDR2 reads SASEGT.

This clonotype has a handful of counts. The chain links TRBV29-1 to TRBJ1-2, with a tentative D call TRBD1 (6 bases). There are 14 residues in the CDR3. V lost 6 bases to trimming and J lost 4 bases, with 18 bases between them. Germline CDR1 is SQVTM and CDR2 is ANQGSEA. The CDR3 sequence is CSVSPIGGSYGYTF. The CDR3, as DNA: TGCAGCGTCTCCCCCATCGGGGGCTCCTATGGCTACACCTTC.

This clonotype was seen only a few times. CDR3 region: CASNSGQRTYEQYF. The DNA of the CDR3 is TGTGCCAGCAACTCGGGACAGAGAACCTACGAGCAGTACTTC. The chain combines TRBV9 with TRBJ2-7, with TRBD1 identical over 7 bases. The CDR3 is made up of 14 amino acids. Germline lookup yields CDR1 SGDLS and CDR2 YYNGEE. Trimming took 6 bases from V and 2 from J; bases not matched to a gene: 8.

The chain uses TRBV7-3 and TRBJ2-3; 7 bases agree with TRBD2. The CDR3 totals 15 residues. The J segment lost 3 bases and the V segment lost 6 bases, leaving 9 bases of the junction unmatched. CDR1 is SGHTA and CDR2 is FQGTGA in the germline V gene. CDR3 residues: CASSRSGSFTDTQYF. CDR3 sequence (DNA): TGTGCCAGCAGTCGTAGCGGGTCCTTTACAGATACGCAGTATTTT.

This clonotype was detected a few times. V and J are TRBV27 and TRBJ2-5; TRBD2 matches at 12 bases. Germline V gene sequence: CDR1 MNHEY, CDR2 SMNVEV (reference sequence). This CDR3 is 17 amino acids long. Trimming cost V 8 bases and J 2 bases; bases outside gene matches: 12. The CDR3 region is CASGTSGGSPPQETQYF. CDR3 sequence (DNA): TGTGCCAGCGGCACTAGCGGGGGGAGCCCTCCGCAAGAGACCCAGTACTTC.

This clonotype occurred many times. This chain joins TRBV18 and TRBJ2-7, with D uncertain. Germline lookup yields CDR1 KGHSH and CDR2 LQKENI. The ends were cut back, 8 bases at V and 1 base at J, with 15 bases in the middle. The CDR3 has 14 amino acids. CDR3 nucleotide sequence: TGTGCCAGCAGTCCCCCCGGCAGGTCCTACGAGCAGTACTTC. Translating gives CASSPPGRSYEQYF.

The chain's CDR3 is CASSGRIRDRDAYEQYF. As DNA, the CDR3 is TGCGCCAGCAGTGGGCGAATTAGGGACAGGGATGCCTACGAGCAGTACTTC. The genes are TRBV10-2 and TRBJ2-7, with 9 bases fitting TRBD1. The trim removed 4 bases at V and 2 bases at J, leaving 12 bases unmatched. The CDR3 sequence is 17 residues long. Germline CDR1 is WSHSY and CDR2 is SAAADI.

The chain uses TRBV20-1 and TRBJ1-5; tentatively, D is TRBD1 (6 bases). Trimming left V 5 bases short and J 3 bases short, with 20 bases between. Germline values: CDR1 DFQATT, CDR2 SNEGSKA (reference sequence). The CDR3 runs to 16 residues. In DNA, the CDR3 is TGCAGTGCTGCCCCGATGGGCAGGGGCGACAATCAGCCCCAGCATTTT. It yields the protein CSAAPMGRGDNQPQHF.

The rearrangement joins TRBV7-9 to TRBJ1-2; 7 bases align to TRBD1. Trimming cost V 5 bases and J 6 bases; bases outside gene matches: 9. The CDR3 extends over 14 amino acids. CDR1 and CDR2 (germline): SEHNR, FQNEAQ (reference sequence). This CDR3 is CASSRTGVADGYTF. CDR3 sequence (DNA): TGTGCCAGCAGCCGTACAGGGGTGGCGGATGGCTACACCTTC.